Sequencing of this T cell receptor beta chain was carried out in a study of blood T cell repertoires in COVID-19. V dropped 4 bases and J dropped 4; count of bases not matched to a gene: 7. The CDR3 extends over 16 amino acids. The germline CDR1 and CDR2 sequences are MDHEN and SYDVKM. Clones were sequenced by immunoSEQ multiplex PCR, and TCRdb holds only the in-frame ones, with some missing. The sample shows about 190,000 clones, less than 90% of them seen only once. The receptor was derived from a man aged 25 to 40 with acute or convalescent COVID-19. The material sequenced was peripheral blood. J is TRBJ1-5 and V is TRBV28, with 10 bases lining up with TRBD1. The CDR3 sequence: CASSSYVDRGNQPQHF. As DNA, the CDR3 is TGTGCCAGCAGTTCGTATGTGGACAGGGGGAATCAGCCCCAGCATTTT. Looking up the rest from reference TRBV28 and TRBJ1-5 gives the full variable domain: DVKVTQSSRYLVKRTGEKVFLECVQDMDHENMFWYRQDPGLGLRLIYFSYDVKMKEKGDIPEGYSVSREKKERFSLILESASTNQTSMYLCASSSYVDRGNQPQHFGDGTRLSIL.